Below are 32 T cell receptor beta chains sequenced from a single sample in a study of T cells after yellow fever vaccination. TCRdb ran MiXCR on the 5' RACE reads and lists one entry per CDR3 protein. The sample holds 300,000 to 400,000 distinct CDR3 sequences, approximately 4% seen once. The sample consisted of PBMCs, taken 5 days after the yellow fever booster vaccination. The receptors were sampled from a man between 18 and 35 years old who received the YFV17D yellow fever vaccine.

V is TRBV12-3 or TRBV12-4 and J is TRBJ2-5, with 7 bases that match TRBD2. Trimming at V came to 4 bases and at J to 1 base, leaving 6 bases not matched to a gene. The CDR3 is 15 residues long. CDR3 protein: CASSSALAGQETQYF. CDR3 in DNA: TGTGCCAGCAGTTCCGCGTTAGCGGGCCAAGAGACCCAGTACTTC.

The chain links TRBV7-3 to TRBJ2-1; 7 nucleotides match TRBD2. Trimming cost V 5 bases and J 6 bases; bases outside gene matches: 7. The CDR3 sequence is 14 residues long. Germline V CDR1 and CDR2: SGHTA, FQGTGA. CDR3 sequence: CASSQGLVGNEQFF. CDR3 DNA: TGTGCCAGCAGCCAAGGACTAGTTGGCAATGAGCAGTTCTTC.

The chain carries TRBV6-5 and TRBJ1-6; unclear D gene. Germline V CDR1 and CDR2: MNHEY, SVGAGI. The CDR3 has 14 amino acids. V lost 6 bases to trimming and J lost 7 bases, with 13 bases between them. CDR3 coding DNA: TGTGCCAGCAGAGAAGGAGGGAGCAATTCACCCCTCCACTTT. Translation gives CASREGGSNSPLHF.

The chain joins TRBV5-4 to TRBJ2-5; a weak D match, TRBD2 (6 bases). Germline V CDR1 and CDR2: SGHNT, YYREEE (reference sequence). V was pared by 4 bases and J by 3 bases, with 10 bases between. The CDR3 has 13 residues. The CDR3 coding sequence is TGTGCCAGCAGCCGGGAGATGGAAGAGACCCAGTACTTC. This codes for CASSREMEETQYF. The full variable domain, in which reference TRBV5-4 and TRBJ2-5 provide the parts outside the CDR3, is ETGVTQSPTHLIKTRGQQVTLRCSSQSGHNTVSWYQQALGQGPQFIFQYYREEENGRGNFPPRFSGLQFPNYSSELNVNALELDDSALYLCASSREMEETQYFGPGTRLLVL.

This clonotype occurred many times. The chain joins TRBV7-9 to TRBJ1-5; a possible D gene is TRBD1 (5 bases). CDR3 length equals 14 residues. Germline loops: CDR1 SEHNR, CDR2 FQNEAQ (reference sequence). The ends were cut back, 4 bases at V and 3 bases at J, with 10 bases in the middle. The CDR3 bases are TGTGCCAGCAGCTCCGGGGGTCTCAATCAGCCCCAGCATTTT. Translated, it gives CASSSGGLNQPQHF.

CDR3: CASRRPDGTDTQYF. Written as DNA, the CDR3 is TGTGCCAGCAGGCGCCCAGATGGGACAGATACGCAGTATTTT. The chain joins TRBV6-5 to TRBJ2-3; no clear D. The CDR3 covers 14 residues. CDR1 is MNHEY, CDR2 SVGAGI, per germline. V was shortened by 6 bases and J by 3 bases, with 13 bases between the two germline ends.

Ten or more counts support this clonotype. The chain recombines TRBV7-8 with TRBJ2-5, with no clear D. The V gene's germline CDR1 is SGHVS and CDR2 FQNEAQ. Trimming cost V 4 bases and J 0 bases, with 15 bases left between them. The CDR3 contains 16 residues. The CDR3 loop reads CASSSGSLQYQETQYF. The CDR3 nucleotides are TGTGCCAGCAGCTCCGGCTCACTTCAGTACCAAGAGACCCAGTACTTC.

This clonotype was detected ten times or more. CDR3 loop: CASSEFGTDITDTQYF. The CDR3 bases are TGTGCCAGCAGTGAATTCGGCACTGACATCACAGATACGCAGTATTTT. The chain links TRBV25-1 to TRBJ2-3; D gene ambiguous. The CDR3 extends over 16 amino acids. The germline V and J ends were trimmed by 1 base and 2 bases, with 13 bases remaining between them. CDR1 MGHDK and CDR2 SYGVNS come from the germline V gene.

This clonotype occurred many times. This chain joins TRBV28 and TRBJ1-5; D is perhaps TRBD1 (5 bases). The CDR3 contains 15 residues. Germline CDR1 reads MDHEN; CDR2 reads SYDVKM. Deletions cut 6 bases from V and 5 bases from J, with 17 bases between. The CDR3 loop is CASRKGDLLYQPQHF. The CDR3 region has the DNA TGTGCCAGCAGGAAAGGGGATTTACTCTATCAGCCCCAGCATTTT.

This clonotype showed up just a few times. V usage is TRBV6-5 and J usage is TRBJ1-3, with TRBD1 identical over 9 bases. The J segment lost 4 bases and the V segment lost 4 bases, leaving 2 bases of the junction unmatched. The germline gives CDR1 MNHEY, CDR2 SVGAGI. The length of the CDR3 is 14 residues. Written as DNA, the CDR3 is TGTGCCAGCAGTTCGACAGGGGGGGGAAACACCATATATTTT. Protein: CASSSTGGGNTIYF.

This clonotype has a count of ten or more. The CDR3 region is CASSFTVWQPQHF. The CDR3 DNA sequence: TGTGCCAGCAGCTTCACGGTTTGGCAGCCCCAGCATTTT. The V gene is TRBV7-2, the J gene TRBJ1-5; D is unresolved. The CDR3 consists of 13 residues. V dropped 3 bases and J dropped 7 bases, with 10 bases sitting between them. The germline CDR1 and CDR2 sequences are SGHTA and FQGNSA.

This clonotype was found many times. CDR3 amino acids: CSASPGEGPYHSQHF. The CDR3 region has the DNA TGCAGTGCTAGCCCCGGTGAGGGCCCCTATCATTCCCAGCATTTT. This chain connects TRBV20-1 to TRBJ1-5; D gene ambiguous. Germline values: CDR1 DFQATT, CDR2 SNEGSKA (reference sequence). CDR3 length equals 15 residues. The V end lost 3 bases, the J end lost 11 bases, and 23 bases lay between the germline ends.

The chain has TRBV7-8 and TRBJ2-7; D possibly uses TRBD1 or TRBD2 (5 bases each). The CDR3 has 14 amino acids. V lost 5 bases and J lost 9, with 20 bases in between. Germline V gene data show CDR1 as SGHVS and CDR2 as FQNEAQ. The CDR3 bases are TGTGCCAGCAGCAACCCGGGGACGGACGCTAGGCAGTACTTC. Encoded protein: CASSNPGTDARQYF.

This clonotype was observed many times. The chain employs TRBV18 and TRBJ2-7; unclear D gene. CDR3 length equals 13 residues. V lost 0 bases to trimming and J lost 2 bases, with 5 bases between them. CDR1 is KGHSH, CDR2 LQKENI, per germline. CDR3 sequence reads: CASSPPHPYEQYV. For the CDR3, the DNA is TGTGCCAGCTCACCACCGCACCCCTACGAGCAGTACGTC.

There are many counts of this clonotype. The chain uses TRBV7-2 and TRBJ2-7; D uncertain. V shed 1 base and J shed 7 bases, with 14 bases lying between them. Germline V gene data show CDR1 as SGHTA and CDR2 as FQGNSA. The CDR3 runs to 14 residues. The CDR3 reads CASSLGAGPWEQYV. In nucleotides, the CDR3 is TGTGCCAGCAGCTTAGGGGCAGGTCCTTGGGAGCAGTACGTC.

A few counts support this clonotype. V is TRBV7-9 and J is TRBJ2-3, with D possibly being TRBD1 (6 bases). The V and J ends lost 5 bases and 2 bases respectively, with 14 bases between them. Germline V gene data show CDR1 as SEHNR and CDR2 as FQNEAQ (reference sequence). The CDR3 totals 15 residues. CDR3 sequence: CASSPVGGVTDTQYF. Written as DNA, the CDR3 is TGTGCCAGCAGCCCGGTAGGGGGAGTCACAGATACGCAGTATTTT.

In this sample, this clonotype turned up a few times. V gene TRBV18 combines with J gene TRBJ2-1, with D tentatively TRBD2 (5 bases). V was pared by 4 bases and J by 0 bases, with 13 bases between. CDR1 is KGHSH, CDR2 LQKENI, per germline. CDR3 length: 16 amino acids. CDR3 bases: TGTGCCAGCTCACTAACCTTAGGGAGCTCCTACAATGAGCAGTTCTTC. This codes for CASSLTLGSSYNEQFF.

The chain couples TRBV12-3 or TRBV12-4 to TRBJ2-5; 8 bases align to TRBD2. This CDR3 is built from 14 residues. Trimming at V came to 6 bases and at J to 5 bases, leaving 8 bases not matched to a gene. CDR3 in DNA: TGTGCCAGCAGCCCCGGGGGGGCTCTGGAGACCCAGTACTTC. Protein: CASSPGGALETQYF.

The CDR3 DNA sequence: TGTGCCAGCTCGTGGGATACAGGGATCGGAGGAAACACCATATATTTT. It yields the protein CASSWDTGIGGNTIYF. The rearrangement links TRBV18 to TRBJ1-3, with D possibly matching TRBD1 (6 bases). The CDR3 spans 16 residues. Per germline, CDR1 KGHSH and CDR2 LQKENI. The V and J ends lost 6 bases and 4 bases respectively, with 19 bases between them.

This chain's CDR3 is CSARDSVAKNIQYF. Here the CDR3 DNA reads TGCAGTGCTAGGGACTCCGTAGCCAAAAACATTCAGTACTTC. The chain uses TRBV20-1 and TRBJ2-4; D possibly corresponds to TRBD2 (5 bases). The CDR3 sequence is 14 residues long. Trimming left V 3 bases short and J 0 bases short, with 9 bases between. CDR1 is DFQATT and CDR2 is SNEGSKA in the germline V gene (reference sequence).

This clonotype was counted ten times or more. Written as DNA, the CDR3 is TGTGCCAGCTCACCTCGGACAGGGATGAACACTGAAGCTTTCTTT. Translated, it gives CASSPRTGMNTEAFF. J is TRBJ1-1 and V is TRBV18; 8 bases are a match to TRBD1. The J segment lost 0 bases and the V segment lost 3 bases, leaving 3 bases of the junction unmatched. The CDR3 length is 15 residues. Germline V CDR1 and CDR2: KGHSH, LQKENI.

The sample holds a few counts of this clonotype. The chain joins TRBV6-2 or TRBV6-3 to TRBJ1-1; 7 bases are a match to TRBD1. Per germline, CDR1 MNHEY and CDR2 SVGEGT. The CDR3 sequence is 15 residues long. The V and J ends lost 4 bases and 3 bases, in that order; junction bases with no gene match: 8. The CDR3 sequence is CASSSRRDSHTEAFF. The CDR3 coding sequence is TGTGCCAGCAGTTCGCGCCGGGACAGTCACACTGAAGCTTTCTTT.

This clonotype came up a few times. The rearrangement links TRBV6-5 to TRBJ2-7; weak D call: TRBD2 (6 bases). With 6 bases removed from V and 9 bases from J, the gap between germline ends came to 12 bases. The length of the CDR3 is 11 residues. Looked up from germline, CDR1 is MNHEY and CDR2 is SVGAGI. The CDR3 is CASRGLGGQYV. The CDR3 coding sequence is TGTGCCAGCAGAGGCCTCGGGGGGCAGTACGTC.

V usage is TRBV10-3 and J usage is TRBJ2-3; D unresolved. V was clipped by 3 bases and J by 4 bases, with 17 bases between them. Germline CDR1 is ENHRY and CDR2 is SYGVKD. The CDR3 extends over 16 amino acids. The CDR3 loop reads CAISDSRALSADTQYF. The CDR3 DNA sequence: TGTGCCATCAGTGATAGTCGGGCTTTATCAGCAGATACGCAGTATTTT.

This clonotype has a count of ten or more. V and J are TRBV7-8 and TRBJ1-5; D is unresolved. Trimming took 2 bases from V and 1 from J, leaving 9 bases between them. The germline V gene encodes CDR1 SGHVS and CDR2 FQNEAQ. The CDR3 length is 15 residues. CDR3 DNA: TGTGCCAGCAGCTTATTTTCACAGAGCAATCAGCCCCAGCATTTT. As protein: CASSLFSQSNQPQHF.

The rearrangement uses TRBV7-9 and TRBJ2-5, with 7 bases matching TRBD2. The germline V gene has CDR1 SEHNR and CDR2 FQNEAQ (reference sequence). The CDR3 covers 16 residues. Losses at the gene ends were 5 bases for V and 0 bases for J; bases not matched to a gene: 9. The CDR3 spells CASSPGGTGDQETQYF. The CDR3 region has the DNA TGTGCCAGCAGCCCGGGGGGTACTGGGGACCAAGAGACCCAGTACTTC.

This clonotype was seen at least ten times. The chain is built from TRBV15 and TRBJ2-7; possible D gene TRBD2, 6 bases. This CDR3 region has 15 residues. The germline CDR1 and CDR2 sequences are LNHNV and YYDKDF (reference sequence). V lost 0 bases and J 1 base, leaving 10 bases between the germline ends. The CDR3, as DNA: TGTGCCACCAGCAGAGATGGCGGGGTTTCCTACGAGCAGTACGTC. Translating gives CATSRDGGVSYEQYV.

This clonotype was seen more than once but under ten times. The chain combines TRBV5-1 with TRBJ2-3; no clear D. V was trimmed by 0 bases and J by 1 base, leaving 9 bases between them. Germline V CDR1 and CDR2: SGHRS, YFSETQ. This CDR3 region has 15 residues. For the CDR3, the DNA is TGCGCCAGCAGCTTGGGACCCATTGGCACAGATACGCAGTATTTT. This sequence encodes CASSLGPIGTDTQYF.

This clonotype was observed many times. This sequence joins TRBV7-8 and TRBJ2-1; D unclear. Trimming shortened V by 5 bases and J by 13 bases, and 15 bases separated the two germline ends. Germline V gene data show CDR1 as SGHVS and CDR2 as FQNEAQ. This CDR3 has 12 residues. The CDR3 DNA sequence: TGTGCCAGCAGCCCCTCTCAGAATCCTCAGTTCTTC. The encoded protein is CASSPSQNPQFF.

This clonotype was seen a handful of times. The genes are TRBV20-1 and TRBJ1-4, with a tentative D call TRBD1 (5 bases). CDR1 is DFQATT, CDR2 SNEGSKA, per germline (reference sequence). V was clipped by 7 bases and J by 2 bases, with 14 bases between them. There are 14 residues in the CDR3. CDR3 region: CSVKGRKTNEKLFF. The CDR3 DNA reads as TGCAGTGTGAAGGGGAGGAAGACTAATGAAAAACTGTTTTTT.

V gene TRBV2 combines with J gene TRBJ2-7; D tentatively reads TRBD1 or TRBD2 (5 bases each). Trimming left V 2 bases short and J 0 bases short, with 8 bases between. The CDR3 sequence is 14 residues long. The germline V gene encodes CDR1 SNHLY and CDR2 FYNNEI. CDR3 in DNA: TGTGCCAGCAGTGAACGGGGCCCCTCCTACGAGCAGTACTTC. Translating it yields CASSERGPSYEQYF.

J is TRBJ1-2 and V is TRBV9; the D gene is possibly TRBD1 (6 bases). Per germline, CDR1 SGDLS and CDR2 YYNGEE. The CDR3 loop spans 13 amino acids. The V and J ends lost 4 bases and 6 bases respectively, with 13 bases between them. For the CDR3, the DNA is TGTGCCAGCAGCCCCGGGGGGCAGGATGGCTACACCTTC. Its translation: CASSPGGQDGYTF.